Shown below are 14 T cell receptor beta chains from a single sample sequenced in a study of blood T cells in healthy people across ages. A second PCR, run for about 6 to 11 cycles, used a sample-barcoded 5' primer plus a J-beta primer mix. One entry per CDR3 protein, called by TCRdb with MiXCR from the 5' RACE reads. The table lists 1.8 million or so distinct CDR3 sequences, roughly two fifths of them singletons. Sequencing was carried out using blood. These receptors came from a human donor in good health.

In nucleotides, the CDR3 is TGCAGTGCTAGTATCGGACTAGCGGACTCCTACAATGAGCAGTTCTTC. As protein: CSASIGLADSYNEQFF. This rearrangement joins TRBV20-1 to TRBJ2-1, with 10 positions matching TRBD2. The ends lost 3 bases at V and 0 bases at J; junction bases unmatched: 5. The germline CDR1 and CDR2 sequences are DFQATT and SNEGSKA (reference sequence). The CDR3 runs to 16 residues.

The chain links TRBV12-3 or TRBV12-4 to TRBJ2-7; D not resolved. V gave up 6 bases and J gave up 0 bases, with 12 bases separating them. This CDR3 contains 14 residues. The CDR3, as DNA: TGTGCCAGCAGCTCTGCCTCGGGCTCCTACGAGCAGTACTTC. It specifies CASSSASGSYEQYF.

The chain combines TRBV25-1 with TRBJ2-7, with D uncertain. The CDR3 totals 14 residues. With 1 base removed from V and 3 bases from J, the gap between germline ends came to 10 bases. CDR1 is MGHDK, CDR2 SYGVNS, per germline. In DNA, the CDR3 is TGTGCCAGCAGTGAATTTTGCGATAGCTACGAGCAGTACTTC. Its protein product is CASSEFCDSYEQYF.

The chain recombines TRBV29-1 with TRBJ2-5; the D call may be TRBD1 or TRBD2 (5 bases each). V was pared by 2 bases and J by 9 bases, with 16 bases between. This CDR3 comprises 13 residues. Per germline, CDR1 SQVTM and CDR2 ANQGSEA. CDR3 coding DNA: TGCAGCGTTGAAACTAGGACCCAACAGGCCCAGTACTTC. Amino acids: CSVETRTQQAQYF.

The V call is TRBV15, the J call TRBJ1-5; unclear D gene. This CDR3 region has 17 residues. V lost 1 base to trimming and J lost 3 bases, with 16 bases between them. CDR1 is LNHNV and CDR2 is YYDKDF in the germline V gene (reference sequence). In DNA, the CDR3 is TGTGCCACCAGCAGAGGCCCCAGTAGAAGGGACAATCAGCCCCAGCATTTT. It is translated as CATSRGPSRRDNQPQHF.

The chain couples TRBV4-3 to TRBJ2-6; weak D call: TRBD2 (5 bases). Germline CDR1 LGHNA, CDR2 YSLEER. This CDR3 has 17 residues. V was clipped by 4 bases and J by 0 bases, with 13 bases between them. The CDR3 protein is CASSPRGRSSGANVLTF. In DNA form, the CDR3 reads TGCGCCAGCAGCCCTCGGGGTAGGAGCTCTGGGGCCAACGTCCTGACTTTC.

The chain links TRBV5-1 to TRBJ2-1; TRBD1 matches at 9 bases. Gene TRBJ2-7 matches the end of the DNA better, so the J call may be wrong. CDR3 length: 18 residues. CDR1 is SGHRS, CDR2 YFSETQ, per germline. The DNA for the CDR3 is TGCGCCAGCAGCAGAGGCCCCGGACAGGGGCTATCCTACAATGAGCAGTACTTC. This translates into CASSRGPGQGLSYNEQYF.

This rearrangement joins TRBV7-2 to TRBJ1-2; D remains ambiguous. Germline CDR1 reads SGHTA; CDR2 reads FQGNSA. V was shortened by 1 base and J by 4 bases, with 10 bases between the two germline ends. The CDR3 sequence is 14 residues long. CDR3 sequence (DNA): TGTGCCAGCAGCTTAGAGGCATTTTCCTATGGCTACACCTTC. This sequence encodes CASSLEAFSYGYTF.

The CDR3 protein is CASSLAGGETEAFF. The CDR3 DNA follows: TGCGCCAGCAGCTTGGCCGGAGGGGAGACTGAAGCTTTCTTT. The chain recombines TRBV5-1 with TRBJ1-1; TRBD1 is a possible D gene (5 bases). Germline CDR1 reads SGHRS; CDR2 reads YFSETQ. Trimming pared 0 bases from V and 5 bases from J, leaving 11 bases between. This CDR3 has 14 residues. Together with reference TRBV5-1 and TRBJ1-1, the CDR3 gives the full variable domain: KAGVTQTPRYLIKTRGQQVTLSCSPISGHRSVSWYQQTPGQGLQFLFEYFSETQRNKGNFPGRFSGRQFSNSRSEMNVSTLELGDSALYLCASSLAGGETEAFFGQGTRLTVV.

The V gene is TRBV21-1, the J gene TRBJ2-1; the D call in the table, TRBD1, was not verified against the DNA. TRBV21-1 has pseudogene status. The CDR3 is made up of 16 amino acids. The CDR3 DNA is TGTGCCAACAGCATACCAACCGGGACAGCCAACAATGGGCAGTTCTTC. This codes for CANSIPTGTANNGQFF.

J is TRBJ2-1 and V is TRBV5-1; 10 bases align to TRBD1. Germline V gives CDR1 SGHRS, CDR2 YFSETQ. The V and J ends lost 4 bases and 5 bases, in that order; junction bases with no gene match: 21. The CDR3 sequence is 20 residues long. The CDR3 DNA reads TGCGCCAGCAGCGCTCCCCCGGGACAGGGGTCCCCTAGGGCTGACAATGAGCAGTTCTTC. This sequence encodes CASSAPPGQGSPRADNEQFF. The whole variable domain, filled in from reference TRBV5-1 and TRBJ2-1, reads KAGVTQTPRYLIKTRGQQVTLSCSPISGHRSVSWYQQTPGQGLQFLFEYFSETQRNKGNFPGRFSGRQFSNSRSEMNVSTLELGDSALYLCASSAPPGQGSPRADNEQFFGPGTRLTVL.

The chain joins TRBV9 to TRBJ1-2; D perhaps matches TRBD1 (6 bases). V was pared by 0 bases and J by 7 bases, with 10 bases between. The CDR3 consists of 13 residues. Germline V gene data show CDR1 as SGDLS and CDR2 as YYNGEE. The chain's CDR3 is CASSVAIRGGYTF. Here the CDR3 DNA reads TGTGCCAGCAGCGTAGCTATCAGGGGTGGCTACACCTTC.

Turning to this clonotype: This clone may be a read error of a much larger clone one base away. The chain uses TRBV7-2 and TRBJ1-5; possible D gene TRBD1, 5 bases. The CDR3 totals 14 residues. In germline, CDR1 is SGHTA, CDR2 FQGNSA. DNA for the CDR3: TGTGCCAGCAGCCCCTCCCAGGGCAATCGGCCCCAGCATTTT. Translation: CASSPSQGNRPQHF.

V usage is TRBV7-9 and J usage is TRBJ1-4; D not certain. V gave up 5 bases and J gave up 7 bases, with 17 bases separating them. This CDR3 is built from 15 residues. Germline V gives CDR1 SEHNR, CDR2 FQNEAQ (reference sequence). CDR3 sequence (DNA): TGTGCCAGCAGCCCAACCGGAGAGTGGAGTGAAAAACTGTTTTTT. Translating it yields CASSPTGEWSEKLFF. The full variable domain, its missing parts supplied by reference TRBV7-9 and TRBJ1-4, is DTGVSQNPRHKITKRGQNVTFRCDPISEHNRLYWYRQTLGQGPEFLTYFQNEAQLEKSRLLSDRFSAERPKGSFSTLEIQRTEQGDSAMYLCASSPTGEWSEKLFFGSGTQLSVL.